The 9 T cell receptor beta chains presented below share a single source sample, sequenced in a study of long-term antiretroviral therapy in people with HIV. The libraries were made with immunoSEQ v3.0 at survey level. Sequencing was performed with immunoSEQ multiplex PCR; in TCRdb, only in-frame clones are kept and a portion is missing. The table lists 24,000 or so clones, 90% to 95% of them singletons. The material was unsorted PBMCs, obtained around 4.7 years after starting antiretroviral therapy. The receptors were gathered from a woman between 45 and 65 years old with HIV.

CDR3 loop: CASSLSGAPYNEQFF. The CDR3 nucleotides are TGCGCCAGCAGCTTGTCAGGGGCCCCCTACAATGAGCAGTTCTTC. The chain carries TRBV5-1 and TRBJ2-1; the D gene is possibly TRBD1 (6 bases). This CDR3 is built from 15 residues. Germline CDR1 is SGHRS and CDR2 is YFSETQ. The V gene lost 1 base and the J gene lost 2 bases, with 10 bases spanning the gap. Supplemented by reference TRBV5-1 and TRBJ2-1, the full variable domain reads KAGVTQTPRYLIKTRGQQVTLSCSPISGHRSVSWYQQTPGQGLQFLFEYFSETQRNKGNFPGRFSGRQFSNSRSEMNVSTLELGDSALYLCASSLSGAPYNEQFFGPGTRLTVL.

V and J are TRBV2 and TRBJ1-4; a weak D match, TRBD1 (5 bases). V lost 4 bases to trimming and J lost 8 bases, with 17 bases between them. Germline assignment: CDR1 SNHLY and CDR2 FYNNEI. The CDR3 spans 15 residues. The CDR3 here is CASSGGQGLREKLFF. For the CDR3, the DNA is TGTGCCAGCAGTGGGGGTCAGGGTCTAAGGGAAAAACTGTTTTTT.

The rearrangement links TRBV6-5 to TRBJ2-7, with D uncertain. Germline V gene data show CDR1 as MNHEY and CDR2 as SVGAGI. V lost 0 bases and J lost 3, with 6 bases in between. CDR3 length equals 13 residues. CDR3 nucleotides: TGTGCCAGCAGTTACTCGACTCGCTACGAGCAGTACTTC. Its protein is CASSYSTRYEQYF.

The chain couples TRBV11-1 to TRBJ1-1, with a possible D match to TRBD1 (5 bases). Germline values: CDR1 SGHAT, CDR2 FQDESV (reference sequence). This CDR3 is 15 amino acids long. V was cut by 2 bases and J by 4 bases, with 14 bases left in between. This CDR3 is CASSLNGGGGTEAFF. The CDR3 DNA sequence: TGTGCCAGCAGCTTAAACGGTGGTGGGGGCACTGAAGCTTTCTTT.

The chain links TRBV6-6 to TRBJ2-1; D call uncertain. Germline CDR1 reads MNHNY; CDR2 reads SVGAGI (reference sequence). V lost 2 bases, J lost 6 bases, and 11 bases lay in between. The CDR3 is made up of 14 amino acids. The CDR3, as DNA: TGTGCCAGCAGTTACCCCTCTCCCGGCAATGAGCAGTTCTTC. Its translation: CASSYPSPGNEQFF.

The chain joins TRBV19 to TRBJ2-5, with a weak D call TRBD1 (5 bases). Trimming stripped 5 bases from V and 2 bases from J, with 12 bases between. The CDR3 loop spans 14 amino acids. Germline V CDR1 and CDR2: LNHDA, SQIVND (reference sequence). The CDR3: CASSPGRGQETQYF. The CDR3 DNA follows: TGTGCCAGTAGTCCTGGTAGGGGTCAAGAGACCCAGTACTTC.

The gene calls are TRBV4-1 and TRBJ2-2; 7 positions match TRBD2. The CDR3 covers 14 residues. V lost 3 bases, J lost 4 bases, and 2 bases stayed unmatched. From germline, CDR1 is MGHRA and CDR2 YSYEKL. The CDR3 is CASSQRESTGELFF. The CDR3 nucleotides read TGCGCCAGCAGCCAGCGGGAGTCCACCGGGGAGCTGTTTTTT.

The chain joins TRBV5-1 to TRBJ2-3, with TRBD2 identical over 11 bases. Trimming at V came to 1 base and at J to 3 bases, leaving 7 bases not matched to a gene. The V gene's germline CDR1 is SGHRS and CDR2 YFSETQ. This CDR3 is 17 amino acids long. CDR3 coding DNA: TGCGCCAGCAGCTTGACTGTGACTAGCGGGGCGACAGATACGCAGTATTTT. Translation gives CASSLTVTSGATDTQYF. The whole variable domain, remainder taken from reference TRBV5-1 and TRBJ2-3, is KAGVTQTPRYLIKTRGQQVTLSCSPISGHRSVSWYQQTPGQGLQFLFEYFSETQRNKGNFPGRFSGRQFSNSRSEMNVSTLELGDSALYLCASSLTVTSGATDTQYFGPGTRLTVL.

The chain combines TRBV19 with TRBJ1-1; tentatively, D is TRBD1 (6 bases). This CDR3 is 15 amino acids long. The germline CDR1 and CDR2 sequences are LNHDA and SQIVND (reference sequence). Trimming cost V 3 bases and J 10 bases, with 21 bases left between them. CDR3 protein: CASSIANRDASGAFF. CDR3 sequence (DNA): TGTGCCAGTAGTATCGCCAACAGGGACGCGTCAGGAGCTTTCTTT.